The next 3 T cell receptor beta chains were all read from a single sample in a study of cytomegalovirus exposure and HLA in healthy donors. Repertoires were generated with immunoSEQ multiplex PCR, while TCRdb's copy carries only in-frame clones and drops some. Of about 190,000 clones in the sample, about four fifths are singletons; the top ten hold roughly 7%. The sequencing input was PBMCs. Receptors originate from a man younger than 35 in good health and CMV-seropositive.

This chain joins TRBV2 and TRBJ2-7, with D tentatively TRBD2 (6 bases). Germline CDR1 SNHLY, CDR2 FYNNEI. V lost 7 bases and J lost 1, with 17 bases in between. This CDR3 region has 15 residues. The CDR3 sequence: CASTEGRKGSYEQYF. CDR3 coding DNA: TGTGCCAGCACCGAGGGGAGGAAAGGGTCCTACGAGCAGTACTTC.

The genes are TRBV4-3 and TRBJ2-4; 10 bases are shared with TRBD1. Germline CDR1 LGHNA, CDR2 YSLEER. This CDR3 is built from 20 residues. V was pared by 3 bases and J by 3 bases, with 17 bases of the junction left unmatched. The CDR3 coding sequence is TGCGCCAGCAGCCATGGCAGATCCCCGGACAGGGGGGAACTCAAAAACATTCAGTACTTC. Translated, it gives CASSHGRSPDRGELKNIQYF.

This clone was counted a few times. This sequence joins TRBV5-1 and TRBJ1-2; no clear D gene. The CDR3 is 15 amino acids. Trimming took off 0 bases at V and 0 bases at J, with 9 bases between the two ends. CDR1 and CDR2 from the germline V gene are SGHRS and YFSETQ. The chain's CDR3 is CASSLASTSNYGYTF. The DNA of the CDR3 is TGCGCCAGCAGCTTGGCCTCCACATCTAACTATGGCTACACCTTC.